The 19 T cell receptor beta chains listed next were all sequenced from one sample in a study of identifying expanded T cells in peripheral blood. Here immunoSEQ multiplex PCR was the method, and the copy in TCRdb shows in-frame clones only, minus some. The sample lists roughly 56,000 clones, about 80% occurring once. The sequencing sample was made of blood. Receptor source: a person aged 18-69 years in good health.

The sample holds a few counts of this clone. The rearrangement links TRBV25-1 to TRBJ1-6; D possibly corresponds to TRBD1 (5 bases). The CDR3 extends over 14 amino acids. The V and J ends lost 7 bases and 9 bases respectively, with 16 bases between them. Per germline, CDR1 MGHDK and CDR2 SYGVNS. DNA for the CDR3: TGTGCCAGCACCCCCGGAACAGGAGGTTCACCCCTCCACTTT. Residues: CASTPGTGGSPLHF.

The chain recombines TRBV9 with TRBJ2-6; no firm D call. Trimming stripped 2 bases from V and 0 bases from J, with 12 bases between. The germline V gene has CDR1 SGDLS and CDR2 YYNGEE. The CDR3 runs 17 residues. The CDR3 here is CASSVSGLISGANVLTF. The CDR3 DNA follows: TGTGCCAGCAGCGTTTCAGGCCTTATCTCTGGGGCCAACGTCCTGACTTTC.

The chain recombines TRBV5-4 with TRBJ1-1; the D gene is possibly TRBD1 (5 bases). Germline V gene lookup returns CDR1 SGHNT and CDR2 YYREEE (reference sequence). This CDR3 contains 12 residues. Trimming pared 4 bases from V and 9 bases from J, leaving 13 bases between. The CDR3 protein is CASSRDSLKAFF. Written as DNA, the CDR3 is TGTGCCAGCAGCCGTGACAGCCTCAAAGCTTTCTTT.

The J gene is TRBJ2-3, the V gene TRBV5-6; D possibly corresponds to TRBD1 (5 bases). V gave up 0 bases and J gave up 3 bases, with 8 bases separating them. Germline V gene data show CDR1 as SGHDT and CDR2 as YYEEEE. The CDR3 runs 14 residues. The CDR3 DNA follows: TGTGCCAGCAGCTTGGGACAGAGAACAGATACGCAGTATTTT. Protein: CASSLGQRTDTQYF.

This rearrangement joins TRBV6-1 to TRBJ1-4, with TRBD1 as a possible D gene (6 bases). The CDR3 is 15 residues long. Deletions cut 6 bases from V and 5 bases from J, with 16 bases between. Germline V lookup: CDR1 MNHNS, CDR2 SASEGT. The CDR3 is CASSLLTGGNEKLFF. The CDR3 DNA reads as TGTGCCAGCAGCCTCCTGACAGGTGGCAATGAAAAACTGTTTTTT.

The chain recombines TRBV7-2 with TRBJ1-1; 7 bases align to TRBD1. Unmatched junction bases numbered 3, after V lost 5 bases and J lost 0 bases. In germline, CDR1 is SGHTA, CDR2 FQGNSA. The CDR3 totals 14 residues. The CDR3 spells CASSRTGLNTEAFF. For the CDR3, the DNA is TGTGCCAGCAGCAGGACAGGCTTGAACACTGAAGCTTTCTTT.

Only a few counts were recorded for this clone. The chain recombines TRBV13 with TRBJ2-3, with TRBD2 matching over 11 bases. The CDR3 runs to 15 residues. Germline V lookup: CDR1 PRHDT, CDR2 FYEKMQ (reference sequence). V lost 5 bases and J lost 2; bases outside the gene matches: 3. The CDR3 spells CASSRTSGLTDTQYF. Written as DNA, the CDR3 is TGTGCCAGCAGCCGGACTAGCGGGCTCACAGATACGCAGTATTTT.

For this clone: Its ends do not fully match the called genes, so a read error is possible. The identical CDR3 is also encoded by other nucleotide sequences in the sample. This chain links TRBV13 with TRBJ2-2; no clear D. Germline assignment: CDR1 PRHDT and CDR2 FYEKMQ (reference sequence). This CDR3 is 16 amino acids long. CDR3 nucleotides: TGTGCCAGCAGCCTAGGCCTAGGCCAGTACACCGGGGAGCTGTTTTTT. Protein: CASSLGLGQYTGELFF.

The chain joins TRBV5-6 to TRBJ1-6; D unclear. Trimming removed 5 bases at V and 8 bases at J, with 11 bases between. Germline CDR1 and CDR2: SGHDT and YYEEEE. The CDR3 consists of 13 residues. The CDR3 sequence: CASREGRDSPLHF. The CDR3 coding sequence is TGTGCCAGCAGAGAAGGGAGGGATTCACCCCTCCACTTT.

The chain joins TRBV15 to TRBJ1-1, with 7 nucleotides matching TRBD1. Germline CDR1 reads LNHNV; CDR2 reads YYDKDF (reference sequence). The CDR3 has 16 residues. V dropped 0 bases and J dropped 1; count of bases not matched to a gene: 5. The CDR3 is CATSRDPDRQNTEAFF. The CDR3 DNA reads TGTGCCACCAGCAGAGATCCGGACAGGCAGAACACTGAAGCTTTCTTT. Combining the CDR3 with reference TRBV15 and TRBJ1-1 gives the whole variable domain DAMVIQNPRYQVTQFGKPVTLSCSQTLNHNVMYWYQQKSSQAPKLLFHYYDKDFNNEADTPDNFQSRRPNTSFCFLDIRSPGLGDTAMYLCATSRDPDRQNTEAFFGQGTRLTVV.

The chain uses TRBV5-4 and TRBJ2-2, with TRBD1 matching 7 bases. The CDR3 loop spans 15 amino acids. Germline trimming cut 6 bases from V and 5 bases from J; bases unmatched to any gene: 10. The V gene's germline CDR1 is SGHNT and CDR2 YYREEE (reference sequence). The CDR3 loop reads CASKRTGLGTGELFF. CDR3 DNA sequence: TGTGCCAGCAAAAGGACAGGTCTGGGAACCGGGGAGCTGTTTTTT.

The sample holds a few counts of this clone. The rearrangement uses TRBV6-1 and TRBJ1-5; the D gene is possibly TRBD1 (6 bases). Between the trimmed V and J ends, which lost 4 bases and 1 base, there was a span of 11 bases. This CDR3 comprises 15 residues. The germline V gene encodes CDR1 MNHNS and CDR2 SASEGT. DNA for the CDR3: TGTGCCAGCAGTGTAACAGGGATGAGCAATCAGCCCCAGCATTTT. Its protein product is CASSVTGMSNQPQHF.

The chain recombines TRBV7-2 with TRBJ2-1; 8 nucleotides match TRBD2. The V segment lost 1 base and the J segment 1 base; nucleotides outside the gene matches: 3. This CDR3 region has 16 residues. Germline assignment: CDR1 SGHTA and CDR2 FQGNSA. CDR3 sequence (DNA): TGTGCCAGCAGCTTAGATGGCGGGAGGTCCTACAATGAGCAGTTCTTC. Its protein product is CASSLDGGRSYNEQFF.

V gene TRBV7-8 combines with J gene TRBJ1-1; 10 positions match TRBD1. Germline assignment: CDR1 SGHVS and CDR2 FQNEAQ. V lost 6 bases, J lost 0 bases, and 4 bases stayed unmatched. The CDR3 is 15 residues long. The CDR3 nucleotides read TGTGCCAGCAGGGTGACAGGGGGCCTGAACACTGAAGCTTTCTTT. Its translation: CASRVTGGLNTEAFF.

The chain links TRBV19 to TRBJ1-1, with a possible D match to TRBD1 (6 bases). Germline CDR1 reads LNHDA; CDR2 reads SQIVND (reference sequence). Deletions cut 10 bases from V and 6 bases from J, with 24 bases between. This CDR3 region has 15 residues. CDR3 sequence: CATSGRGGLIPEAFF. In nucleotides, the CDR3 is TGTGCCACCTCGGGGCGCGGGGGGCTGATTCCTGAAGCTTTCTTT.

The chain uses TRBV5-1 and TRBJ2-2; TRBD1 matches at 8 bases. This CDR3 comprises 16 residues. Germline V gives CDR1 SGHRS, CDR2 YFSETQ. J gave up 6 bases and V 4 bases, and 11 bases lay outside the gene matches. The CDR3 spells CASSAQWDRSAGELFF. For the CDR3, the DNA is TGCGCCAGCAGCGCCCAGTGGGACAGGTCGGCCGGGGAGCTGTTTTTT.

The chain is built from TRBV6-1 and TRBJ2-2; 8 nucleotides line up with TRBD1. J was trimmed by 6 bases and V by 2 bases; bases with no gene match: 8. Germline CDR1 and CDR2: MNHNS and SASEGT. CDR3 length equals 16 residues. For the CDR3, the DNA is TGTGCCAGCAGTGAAAGTCAGGGGGCAAAGTCCGGGGAGCTGTTTTTT. Its translation is CASSESQGAKSGELFF.

The chain recombines TRBV5-1 with TRBJ2-3; 8 nucleotides agree with TRBD2. The trim removed 2 bases at V and 4 bases at J, leaving 6 bases unmatched. The germline CDR1 and CDR2 sequences are SGHRS and YFSETQ. The CDR3 has 15 amino acids. The CDR3 bases are TGCGCCAGCAGCTTCAGCGGGAGAGGGCCAGATACGCAGTATTTT. As protein: CASSFSGRGPDTQYF.

A few counts support this clone. The gene calls are TRBV30 and TRBJ1-5; D is perhaps TRBD1 (6 bases). V shed 6 bases and J shed 0 bases, with 9 bases lying between them. The CDR3 has 13 amino acids. Germline V gene sequence: CDR1 GTSNPN, CDR2 SVGIG (reference sequence). The CDR3 is CACEGDSNQPQHF. The CDR3 nucleotides read TGTGCCTGTGAGGGGGATAGCAATCAGCCCCAGCATTTT.